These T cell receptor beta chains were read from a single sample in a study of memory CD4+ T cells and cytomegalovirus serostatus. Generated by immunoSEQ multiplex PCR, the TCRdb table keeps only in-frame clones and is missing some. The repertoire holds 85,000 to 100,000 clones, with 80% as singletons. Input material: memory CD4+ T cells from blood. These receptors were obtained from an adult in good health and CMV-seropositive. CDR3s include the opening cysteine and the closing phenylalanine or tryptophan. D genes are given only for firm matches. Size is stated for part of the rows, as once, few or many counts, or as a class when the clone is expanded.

DNA: TGTGCCAGCAGCTTAGATCAGGGGTGGTATGGCTACACCTTC
CDR3: CASSLDQGWYGYTF
length: 14
J: TRBJ1-2
size: .
V: TRBV7-8
D: .

DNA: TGTGCCAGCAGCGTAGGGGTAGCGGGAGTGCGAGAGACCCAGTACTTC
CDR3: CASSVGVAGVRETQYF
length: 16
J: TRBJ2-5
size: .
V: TRBV9
D: TRBD2

DNA: TGTGCCAGCAGGGCGCTAGCGGCGAGCTCCTACGAGCAGTACTTC
CDR3: CASRALAASSYEQYF
length: 15
J: TRBJ2-7
size: .
V: TRBV6-5
D: TRBD2

DNA: TGTGCCAGCAGTGAATATAGGGATAATCAGCCCCAGCATTTT
CDR3: CASSEYRDNQPQHF
length: 14
J: TRBJ1-5
size: few
V: TRBV25-1
D: .

DNA: TGCGCCAGCAGACAGGGCCGGTCCTACGAGCAGTACTTC
CDR3: CASRQGRSYEQYF
length: 13
J: TRBJ2-7
size: .
V: TRBV10-2
D: .

DNA: TGTGCCAGCAGTTACTCCGGACAGGCGGCCTACAATGAGCAGTTCTTC
CDR3: CASSYSGQAAYNEQFF
length: 16
J: TRBJ2-1
size: .
V: TRBV6-6
D: TRBD1

DNA: TGTGCCAGCAGCAAGGGACAGGGGTTGGAGACCCAGTACTTC
CDR3: CASSKGQGLETQYF
length: 14
J: TRBJ2-5
size: .
V: TRBV7-3
D: TRBD1

DNA: TGCGCCAGCAGCCAACCCCCCTTCTCCGAGCAGTACTTC
CDR3: CASSQPPFSEQYF
length: 13
J: TRBJ2-7
size: .
V: TRBV4-3
D: .

DNA: TGTGCCAGCTGTAGGGGGCCGAGAGAAAAACTGTTTTTT
CDR3: CASCRGPREKLFF
length: 13
J: TRBJ1-4
size: few
V: TRBV6-1
D: TRBD1

DNA: TGTGCCAGCAGCTTGGAAGGCTCTGGGGCCAACGTCCTGACTTTC
CDR3: CASSLEGSGANVLTF
length: 15
J: TRBJ2-6
size: .
V: TRBV5-4
D: .

DNA: TGTGCCAGCAGCAAGAGATTAACTTCCTACGAGCAGTACTTC
CDR3: CASSKRLTSYEQYF
length: 14
J: TRBJ2-7
size: .
V: TRBV5-6
D: .

DNA: TGTGCCAGCAGTGTGGGGGTGGGAGGATCGGCCAGTACCTACGAGCAGTACTTC
CDR3: CASSVGVGGSASTYEQYF
length: 18
J: TRBJ2-7
size: .
V: TRBV2
D: .

DNA: TGCGCCAGCAGCCCGGACCGGATGGTCACTGAAGCTTTCTTT
CDR3: CASSPDRMVTEAFF
length: 14
J: TRBJ1-1
size: .
V: TRBV5-1
D: .

DNA: TGTGCCAGCAGCTCCCCATCGTCCCACGAGCAGTACTTC
CDR3: CASSSPSSHEQYF
length: 13
J: TRBJ2-7
size: .
V: TRBV7-3
D: .

DNA: TGTGCCAGTAGTAGGCAACTTAATGAAAAACTGTTTTTT
CDR3: CASSRQLNEKLFF
length: 13
J: TRBJ1-4
size: .
V: TRBV19
D: .

DNA: TGTGCCAGCAGCACAGGGGGCAATCAGCCCCAGCATTTT
CDR3: CASSTGGNQPQHF
length: 13
J: TRBJ1-5
size: few
V: TRBV2
D: TRBD1

DNA: TGTGCCAGCAGCTTATTATCAGGGCCCCCCATGAACACTGAAGCTTTCTTT
CDR3: CASSLLSGPPMNTEAFF
length: 17
J: TRBJ1-1
size: once
V: TRBV11-2
D: .

DNA: TGTGCCAGCAGCCCCTCGGGACTTCTGTACGAGCAGTACTTC
CDR3: CASSPSGLLYEQYF
length: 14
J: TRBJ2-7
size: .
V: TRBV11-1
D: .

DNA: TGTGCCAGCAGCTTCAGGGGGCGCTTACTTGATGGCTACACCTTC
CDR3: CASSFRGRLLDGYTF
length: 15
J: TRBJ1-2
size: few
V: TRBV11-2
D: TRBD1

DNA: TGTGCCAGTAGCCGTCAGCTATTAGCTAACTATGGCTACACCTTC
CDR3: CASSRQLLANYGYTF
length: 15
J: TRBJ1-2
size: few
V: TRBV19
D: .

DNA: TGTGCCAGCAGTCGACAGGTCCAAGAGACCCAGTACTTC
CDR3: CASSRQVQETQYF
length: 13
J: TRBJ2-5
size: .
V: TRBV6-1
D: .

DNA: TGTGCCAGCAGTTCGGGACAGGGGGCGCGTCATAATTCACCCCTCCACTTT
CDR3: CASSSGQGARHNSPLHF
length: 17
J: TRBJ1-6
size: .
V: TRBV28
D: TRBD1

DNA: TGTGCCAGCCAGGGACAGGGGGCGGTCCGGAACACTGAAGCTTTCTTT
CDR3: CASQGQGAVRNTEAFF
length: 16
J: TRBJ1-1
size: .
V: TRBV28
D: TRBD1